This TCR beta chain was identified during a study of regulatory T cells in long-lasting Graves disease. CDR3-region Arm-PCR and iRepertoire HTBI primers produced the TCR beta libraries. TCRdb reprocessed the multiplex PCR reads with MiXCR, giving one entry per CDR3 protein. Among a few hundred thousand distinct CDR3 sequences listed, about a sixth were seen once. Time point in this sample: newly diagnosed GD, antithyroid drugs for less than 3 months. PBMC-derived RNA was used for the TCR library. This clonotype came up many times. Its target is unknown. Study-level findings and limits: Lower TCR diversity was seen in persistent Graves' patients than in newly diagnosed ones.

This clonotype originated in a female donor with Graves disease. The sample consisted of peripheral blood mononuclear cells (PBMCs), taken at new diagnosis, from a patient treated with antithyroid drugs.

The CDR3 reads CAVGHLGSPLHF. The CDR3 nucleotides read TGTGCCGTGGGGCATCTGGGTTCACCCCTCCACTTT. The chain links TRBV12-3 or TRBV12-4 to TRBJ1-6; weak D call: TRBD1 (5 bases). The V and J ends lost 11 bases and 9 bases respectively, with 14 bases between them. This CDR3 has 12 amino acids.